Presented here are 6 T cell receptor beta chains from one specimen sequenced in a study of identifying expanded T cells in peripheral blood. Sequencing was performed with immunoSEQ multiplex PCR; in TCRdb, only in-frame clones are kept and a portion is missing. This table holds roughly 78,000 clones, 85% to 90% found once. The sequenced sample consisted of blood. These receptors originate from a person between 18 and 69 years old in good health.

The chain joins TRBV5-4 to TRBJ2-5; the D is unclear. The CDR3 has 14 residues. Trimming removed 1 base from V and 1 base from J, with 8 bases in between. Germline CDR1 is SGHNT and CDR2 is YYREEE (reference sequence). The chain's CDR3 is CASSLFLFQETQYF. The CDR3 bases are TGTGCCAGCAGCTTGTTTCTGTTCCAAGAGACCCAGTACTTC.

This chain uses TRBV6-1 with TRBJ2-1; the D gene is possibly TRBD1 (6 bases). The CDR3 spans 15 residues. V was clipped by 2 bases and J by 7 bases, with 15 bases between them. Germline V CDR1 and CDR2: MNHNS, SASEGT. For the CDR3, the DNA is TGTGCCAGCAGTGAAAGCAGGGTTCAGGGGAATGAGCAGTTCTTC. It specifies CASSESRVQGNEQFF.

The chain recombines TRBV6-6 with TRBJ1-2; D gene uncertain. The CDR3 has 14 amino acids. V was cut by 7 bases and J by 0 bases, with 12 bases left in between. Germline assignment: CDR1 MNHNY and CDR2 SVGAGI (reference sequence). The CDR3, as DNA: TGTGCCAGCAAATACGGGCTGACTAACTATGGCTACACCTTC. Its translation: CASKYGLTNYGYTF.

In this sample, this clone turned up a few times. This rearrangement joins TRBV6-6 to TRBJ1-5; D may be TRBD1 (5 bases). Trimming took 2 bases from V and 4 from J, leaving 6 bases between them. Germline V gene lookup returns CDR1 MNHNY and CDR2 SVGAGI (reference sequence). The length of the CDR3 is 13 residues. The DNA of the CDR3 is TGTGCCAGCAGTTACGACAGTAATCAGCCCCAGCATTTT. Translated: CASSYDSNQPQHF.

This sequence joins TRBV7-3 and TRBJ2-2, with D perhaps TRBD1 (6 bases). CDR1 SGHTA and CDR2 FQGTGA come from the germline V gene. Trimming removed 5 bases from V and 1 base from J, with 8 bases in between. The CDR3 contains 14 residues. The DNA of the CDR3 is TGTGCCAGCAGCCCGACAGGGAACACCGGGGAGCTGTTTTTT. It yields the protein CASSPTGNTGELFF.

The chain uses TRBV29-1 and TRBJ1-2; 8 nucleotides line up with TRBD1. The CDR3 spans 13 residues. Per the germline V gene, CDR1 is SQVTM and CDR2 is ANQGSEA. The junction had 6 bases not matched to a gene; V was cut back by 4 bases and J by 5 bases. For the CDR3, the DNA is TGCAGCGTTGGGACTGGACAGGGTTATGGCTACACCTTC. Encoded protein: CSVGTGQGYGYTF.